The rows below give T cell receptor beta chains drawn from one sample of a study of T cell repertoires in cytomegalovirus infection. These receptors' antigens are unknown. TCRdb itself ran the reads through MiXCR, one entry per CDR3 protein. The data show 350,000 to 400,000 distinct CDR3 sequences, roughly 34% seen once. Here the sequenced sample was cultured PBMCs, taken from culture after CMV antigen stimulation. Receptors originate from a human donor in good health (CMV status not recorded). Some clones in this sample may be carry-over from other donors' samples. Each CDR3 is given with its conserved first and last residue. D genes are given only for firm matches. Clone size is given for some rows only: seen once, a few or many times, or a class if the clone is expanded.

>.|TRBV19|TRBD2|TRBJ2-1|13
TGTGCCAGTCGGCCTAGCGGGAGCTATGAGCAGTTCTTC
CASRPSGSYEQFF
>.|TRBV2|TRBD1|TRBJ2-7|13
TGTGCCAGCAACCGGGACAGGGGGAACGAGCAGTACTTC
CASNRDRGNEQYF
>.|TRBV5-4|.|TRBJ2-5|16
TGTGCCAGCAAGGCAGGGGTAGGAGCGCTCCAAGAGACCCAGTACTTC
CASKAGVGALQETQYF
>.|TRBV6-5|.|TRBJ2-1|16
TGTGCCAGCAGGGCCGGAGCGGCAAGCTCCTACAATGAGCAGTTCTTC
CASRAGAASSYNEQFF
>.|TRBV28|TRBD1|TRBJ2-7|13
TGTGCCAGCAGTTTCGACAGGGACTACGAGCAGTACTTC
CASSFDRDYEQYF
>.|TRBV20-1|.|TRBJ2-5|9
TGCAGTGCCCCGGAGACCCAGTACTTC
CSAPETQYF
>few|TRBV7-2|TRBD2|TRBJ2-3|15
TGTGCCAGCAGCTTAATCCTAGCGGGAGATGTTACGCAGTATTTT
CASSLILAGDVTQYF
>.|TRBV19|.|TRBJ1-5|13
TGTGCCAGTAGTATGGACTTAAATCAGCCCCAGCATTTT
CASSMDLNQPQHF
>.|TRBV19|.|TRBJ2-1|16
TGTGCCAGTAGTCTCGGGTTCTTGAGCTCCTACAATGAGCAGTTCTTC
CASSLGFLSSYNEQFF
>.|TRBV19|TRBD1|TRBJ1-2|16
TGTGCCAGTAGTATAAATGGACCGGGACAGGCTCTTGGCTACACCTTC
CASSINGPGQALGYTF
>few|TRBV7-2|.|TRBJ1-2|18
TGTGCCAGCAGCAGCCACTTAAACCGGGACAATCCTTCGGGAGGCTACACCTTC
CASSSHLNRDNPSGGYTF
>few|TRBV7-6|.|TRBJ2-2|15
TGTGCCAGCAGCGTTCAGGGACGTGGCACCGGGGAGCTGTTTTTT
CASSVQGRGTGELFF
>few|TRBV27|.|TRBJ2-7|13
TGTGCCAGCAGTTTATACTCTCCCGGGACACTGTACTTC
CASSLYSPGTLYF
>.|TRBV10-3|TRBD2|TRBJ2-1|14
TGTGCCATCAGTGCTAGCGGGATTTTCAATGAGCAGTTCTTC
CAISASGIFNEQFF
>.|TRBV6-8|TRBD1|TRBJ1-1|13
TGTGCCAGCAGAATGACAGGGGTAACTGAAGCTTTCTTT
CASRMTGVTEAFF
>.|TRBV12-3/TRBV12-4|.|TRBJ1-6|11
TGTGCCAGCAGTTTAGGGCGACCCCTCCACTTT
CASSLGRPLHF
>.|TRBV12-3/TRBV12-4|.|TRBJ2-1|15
TGTGCCAGCACAACCGCTGGAAGCTCCTACAATGAGCAGTTCTTC
CASTTAGSSYNEQFF
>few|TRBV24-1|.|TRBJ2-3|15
TGTGCCACCAGTGATAACACAGGGAGCCCAGATACGCAGTATTTT
CATSDNTGSPDTQYF
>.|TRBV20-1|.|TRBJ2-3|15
TGCAGTGCTAGAGATCCAGGGTATAGCACAGATACGCAGTATTTT
CSARDPGYSTDTQYF
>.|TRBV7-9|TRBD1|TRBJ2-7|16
TGTGCCAGCAGCCCAGACGGCCGGGACAGACCCTACGAGCAGTACTTC
CASSPDGRDRPYEQYF
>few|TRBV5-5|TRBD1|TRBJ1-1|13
TGTGCCAGCAGCTTCCTTGGGACAGGTGAAGCTTTCTTT
CASSFLGTGEAFF
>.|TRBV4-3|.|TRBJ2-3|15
TGCGCCAGCAGCCAAGAGGGCGGCGGCACAGATACGCAGTATTTT
CASSQEGGGTDTQYF
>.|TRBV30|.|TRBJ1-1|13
TGTGCCTCGAAGGGGGGGCTTGGAACTGAAGCTTTCTTT
CASKGGLGTEAFF
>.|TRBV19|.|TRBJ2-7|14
TGTGCCAGTAAGAAGGCAGGATTCTCCTACGAGCAGTACTTC
CASKKAGFSYEQYF
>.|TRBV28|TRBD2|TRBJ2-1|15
TGTGCCAGCAGAGTAGCGGGGCCCACCTACAATGAGCAGTTCTTC
CASRVAGPTYNEQFF
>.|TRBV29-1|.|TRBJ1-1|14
TGCAGCGCCTCTAGCCCCGCGGTCTTCGGTGACGCTTTCTTT
CSASSPAVFGDAFF
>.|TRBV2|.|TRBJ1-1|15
TGTGCCAGCCCTTTCCCGACAGAGGCTGGCACTGAAGCTTTCTTT
CASPFPTEAGTEAFF
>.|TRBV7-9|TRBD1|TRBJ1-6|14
TGTGCCAGCAGCGGGACAGGGACTAATTCACCCCTCCACTTT
CASSGTGTNSPLHF
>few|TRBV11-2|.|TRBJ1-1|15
TGTGCCAGCAGCTTAGAAATCACAGGGAGGACTGAAGCTTTCTTT
CASSLEITGRTEAFF
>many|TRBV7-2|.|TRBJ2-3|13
TGTGCCAGCAGCTTACAGGGGACAGATACGCAGTATTTT
CASSLQGTDTQYF
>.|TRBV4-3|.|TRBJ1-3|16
TGCGCCAGCAGTTTCTTACAGGGCGGTTCTGGAAACACCATATATTTT
CASSFLQGGSGNTIYF
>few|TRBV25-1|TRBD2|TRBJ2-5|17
TGTGCCAGCAGTGAATTTCCTAGCGGGTCGTACCAAGAGACCCAGTACTTC
CASSEFPSGSYQETQYF
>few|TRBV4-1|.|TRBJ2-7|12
TGCGCCAGCAGCCAAGATTGGACCGGCCTGTACTTC
CASSQDWTGLYF
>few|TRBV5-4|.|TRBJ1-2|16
TGTGCCAGCAGCTTGGGAGGTGTGGACCCTAACTATGGCTACACCTTC
CASSLGGVDPNYGYTF
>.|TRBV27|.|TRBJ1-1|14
TGTGCCAGCAGTTGGGGCAGGGGAGCCCCTGAAGCTTTCTTT
CASSWGRGAPEAFF
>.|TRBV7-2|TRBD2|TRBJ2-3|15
TGTGCCAGCAGCTCGGGACTAGCTACCTCAGATACGCAGTATTTT
CASSSGLATSDTQYF
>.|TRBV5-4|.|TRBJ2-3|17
TGTGCCAGCAGCCCCATGTTGGCGGGCGCTCGCACAGATACGCAGTATTTT
CASSPMLAGARTDTQYF
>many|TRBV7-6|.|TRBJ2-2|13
TGTGCCAGCAGCCAGGACTTAACCGGGGAGCTGTTTTTT
CASSQDLTGELFF
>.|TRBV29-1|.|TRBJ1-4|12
TGCAGCGTTGTTGGCGGGAGTGGGAAACTGTTTTTT
CSVVGGSGKLFF
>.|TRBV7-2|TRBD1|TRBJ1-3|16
TGTGCCAGCAGCTTATGGACAGGGGCCTCTGGAAACACCATATATTTT
CASSLWTGASGNTIYF
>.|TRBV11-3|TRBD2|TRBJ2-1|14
TGTGCCAGCAGCTTTGGGACTAGAATCCCTGAGCAGTTCTTC
CASSFGTRIPEQFF
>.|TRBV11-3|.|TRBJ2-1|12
TGTGCCAGCAGCTTAGGGGACGCGAGAGGCTTCTTC
CASSLGDARGFF
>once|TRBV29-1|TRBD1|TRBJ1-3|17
TGCAGCGTTGGGGGACAGGGGGGATCCCCCTCTGGAAACACCATATATTTT
CSVGGQGGSPSGNTIYF